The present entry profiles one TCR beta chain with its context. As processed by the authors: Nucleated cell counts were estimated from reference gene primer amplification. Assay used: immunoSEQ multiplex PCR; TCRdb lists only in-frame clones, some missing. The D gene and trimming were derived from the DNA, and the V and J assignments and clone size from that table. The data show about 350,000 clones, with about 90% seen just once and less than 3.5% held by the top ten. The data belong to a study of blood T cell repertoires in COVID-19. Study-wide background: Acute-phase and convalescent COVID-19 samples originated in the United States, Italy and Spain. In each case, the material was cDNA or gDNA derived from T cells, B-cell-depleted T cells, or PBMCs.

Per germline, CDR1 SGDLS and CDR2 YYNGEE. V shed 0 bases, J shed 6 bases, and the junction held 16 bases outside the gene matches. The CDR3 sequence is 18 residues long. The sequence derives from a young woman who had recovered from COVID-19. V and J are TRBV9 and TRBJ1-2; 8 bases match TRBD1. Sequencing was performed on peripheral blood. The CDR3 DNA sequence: TGTGCCAGCAGCGTAGGAGGGGGACAGGCACTGCTTGGCGATGGCTACACCTTC. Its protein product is CASSVGGGQALLGDGYTF.